These 26 T cell receptor beta chains share one sample of origin, sequenced in a study of blood T cells in healthy people across ages. Combining a sample-barcoded 5' primer with a J-beta primer mix, a second PCR ran for roughly 7 to 11 cycles. TCRdb reprocessed the 5' RACE reads with MiXCR, giving one entry per CDR3 protein. The sample lists approximately 830,000 distinct CDR3 sequences; around two thirds were seen once. Material for sequencing was blood. The receptors come from a man in his thirties or forties in good health.

This clonotype was observed a few times. This sequence joins TRBV15 and TRBJ2-7; no clear D gene. Germline V gene lookup returns CDR1 LNHNV and CDR2 YYDKDF (reference sequence). The CDR3 consists of 15 residues. The V gene lost 3 bases and the J gene lost 2 bases, with 14 bases spanning the gap. In nucleotides, the CDR3 is TGTGCCACCAGCAGGGCTCCAGACTCCACCTACGAGCAGTACTTC. As protein: CATSRAPDSTYEQYF.

This chain links TRBV7-2 with TRBJ2-7; 10 nucleotides align to TRBD1. The DNA end is a closer match to TRBJ2-5, so the J assignment may be wrong. Germline values: CDR1 SGHTA, CDR2 FQGNSA. This CDR3 has 15 residues. CDR3 sequence (DNA): TGTGCCAGCAGCTTAGCTGGGACAGGGGAAGTGACCCAGTACTTC. Translating it yields CASSLAGTGEVTQYF.

The rearrangement links TRBV15 to TRBJ2-6, with TRBD2 matching 12 bases. Germline values: CDR1 LNHNV, CDR2 YYDKDF (reference sequence). The CDR3 sequence is 17 residues long. V shed 5 bases, J shed 9 bases, and the junction held 11 bases outside the gene matches. CDR3 DNA: TGTGCCACCAGCTCCGGACTAGCGGGACCTACCAGCAACGTCCTGACTTTC. Translated, it gives CATSSGLAGPTSNVLTF.

This chain joins TRBV10-3 and TRBJ1-5; D gene uncertain. Trimming left V 2 bases short and J 0 bases short, with 8 bases between. The germline V gene has CDR1 ENHRY and CDR2 SYGVKD. The length of the CDR3 is 15 residues. The CDR3 nucleotides are TGTGCCATCAGTGAGGATGGGGTTAGCAATCAGCCCCAGCATTTT. Encoded protein: CAISEDGVSNQPQHF.

CDR3 DNA sequence: TGTGCCAGCAGCCAAGGGGCACAGGGTCCACCTGGGGCCAACGTCCTGACTTTC. This gives the protein CASSQGAQGPPGANVLTF. V is TRBV4-2 and J is TRBJ2-6, with a weak D call TRBD1 (6 bases). V gave up 1 base and J gave up 2 bases, with 15 bases separating them. CDR1 LGHNA and CDR2 YNFKEQ come from the germline V gene. The CDR3 runs 18 residues.

The chain links TRBV12-3 or TRBV12-4 to TRBJ1-1; 11 bases match TRBD1. The CDR3 is 17 amino acids. The junction had 7 bases not matched to a gene; V was cut back by 3 bases and J by 1 base. CDR3: CASSFGQGAMRNTEAFF. CDR3 DNA sequence: TGTGCCAGCAGTTTCGGACAGGGGGCAATGAGGAACACTGAAGCTTTCTTT.

About this clonotype: One base away lies a much larger clone, so this may be a sequencing read error. V gene TRBV12-3 or TRBV12-4 combines with J gene TRBJ2-7; D unresolved. There are 13 residues in the CDR3. Trimming took off 3 bases at V and 7 bases at J, with 13 bases between the two ends. Here the CDR3 DNA reads TGTGCCAGCAGTTTTAGTGTGATTAATGAGCAGTACTTC. Amino acids: CASSFSVINEQYF.

In DNA, the CDR3 is TGTGCCAGCAGCTTACGCGCCAGGACAGGGAATTCCGAGCAGTACTTC. The encoded protein is CASSLRARTGNSEQYF. The V gene is TRBV7-2, the J gene TRBJ2-7; 8 nucleotides align to TRBD1. With 2 bases clipped from V and 6 bases from J, the junction kept 12 bases outside the gene matches. This CDR3 is built from 16 residues. The germline V gene encodes CDR1 SGHTA and CDR2 FQGNSA. Full variable domain (remainder filled in from reference TRBV7-2 and TRBJ2-7): GAGVSQSPSNKVTEKGKDVELRCDPISGHTALYWYRQSLGQGLEFLIYFQGNSAPDKSGLPSDRFSAERTGGSVSTLTIQRTQQEDSAVYLCASSLRARTGNSEQYFGPGTRLTVT.

DNA for the CDR3: TGTGCCAGCAGTGAACGAAGTCGCTATTTGGGACTTAGGACTAGCACAGATACGCAGTATTTT. Its protein is CASSERSRYLGLRTSTDTQYF. This chain links TRBV6-1 with TRBJ2-3; perhaps TRBD2 as D (6 bases). Trimming shortened V by 2 bases and J by 0 bases, and 27 bases separated the two germline ends. The CDR3 consists of 21 residues. Germline lookup yields CDR1 MNHNS and CDR2 SASEGT.

This rearrangement joins TRBV11-3 to TRBJ2-7, with D possibly being TRBD1 or TRBD2 (5 bases each). In germline, CDR1 is SGHNT, CDR2 YENEEA. V gave up 2 bases and J gave up 3 bases, with 17 bases separating them. The CDR3 length is 16 residues. CDR3 sequence (DNA): TGTGCCAGCAGCTTATGGGACCGCCGGAATCTCTACGAGCAGTACTTC. Translation gives CASSLWDRRNLYEQYF.

The genes are TRBV7-2 and TRBJ2-3; 9 positions match TRBD2. The germline CDR1 and CDR2 sequences are SGHTA and FQGNSA. V was pared by 1 base and J by 2 bases, with 10 bases of the junction left unmatched. The CDR3 extends over 18 amino acids. The CDR3 bases are TGTGCCAGCAGCTTAGTAGTTGTGGCTAGCGGGACCACAGATACGCAGTATTTT. Protein sequence: CASSLVVVASGTTDTQYF.

CDR3: CASSQGPRDSRDEQYF. The CDR3 DNA reads as TGCGCCAGCAGCCAAGGACCTCGGGACTCTCGGGATGAGCAGTACTTC. The rearrangement links TRBV4-3 to TRBJ2-7; tentatively, D is TRBD2 (6 bases). The germline V and J ends were trimmed by 1 base and 7 bases, with 20 bases remaining between them. CDR1 and CDR2 from the germline V gene are LGHNA and YSLEER. The CDR3 covers 16 residues.

The rearrangement uses TRBV20-1 and TRBJ2-7; D is perhaps TRBD1 or TRBD2 (5 bases each). The germline gives CDR1 DFQATT, CDR2 SNEGSKA (reference sequence). The CDR3 sequence is 14 residues long. Trimming shortened V by 2 bases and J by 2 bases, and 13 bases separated the two germline ends. In nucleotides, the CDR3 is TGCAGTGCTAGAAGGCAGGGAGATCCCTACGAGCAGTACTTC. This sequence encodes CSARRQGDPYEQYF.

This clonotype showed up just once. The V call is TRBV10-2, the J call TRBJ2-5; D tentatively reads TRBD1 or TRBD2 (5 bases each). Germline loops: CDR1 WSHSY, CDR2 SAAADI. The CDR3 is 15 residues long. Trimming pared 0 bases from V and 0 bases from J, leaving 8 bases between. For the CDR3, the DNA is TGCGCCAGCAGTGAGTCCTGGGGGAACCAAGAGACCCAGTACTTC. The encoded protein is CASSESWGNQETQYF.

V and J are TRBV9 and TRBJ1-1; D possibly corresponds to TRBD1 (6 bases). Per germline, CDR1 SGDLS and CDR2 YYNGEE. This CDR3 is built from 14 residues. Trimming pared 3 bases from V and 7 bases from J, leaving 16 bases between. CDR3 sequence (DNA): TGTGCCAGCAGCGCAAGGGGGGAGGGGATTGAAGCTTTCTTT. It codes for CASSARGEGIEAFF.

The rearrangement uses TRBV7-2 and TRBJ2-3, with 11 bases fitting TRBD2. With V trimmed by 5 bases and J by 6 bases, 7 bases remained unmatched. The CDR3 consists of 15 residues. Germline V gene lookup returns CDR1 SGHTA and CDR2 FQGNSA. The CDR3 DNA is TGTGCCAGCAGCACTAGCGGGGGCCGATGGGATACGCAGTATTTT. The encoded protein is CASSTSGGRWDTQYF.

There are a few counts of this clonotype. This sequence joins TRBV20-1 and TRBJ2-7, with 10 bases fitting TRBD2. The germline V gene has CDR1 DFQATT and CDR2 SNEGSKA (reference sequence). This CDR3 has 14 amino acids. V was clipped by 6 bases and J by 3 bases; unmatched bases: 8. The CDR3 spells CSAPRASGGYEQYF. The DNA of the CDR3 is TGCAGTGCCCCCAGGGCTAGCGGGGGCTACGAGCAGTACTTC.

The V and J genes are TRBV5-1 and TRBJ2-1; a possible D gene is TRBD2 (6 bases). CDR1 and CDR2 from the germline V gene are SGHRS and YFSETQ. V was cut by 4 bases and J by 6 bases, with 23 bases left in between. The CDR3 contains 17 residues. This CDR3 reads CASSMGRGGLMGNEQFF. The CDR3 DNA sequence: TGCGCCAGCAGCATGGGACGGGGCGGACTAATGGGCAATGAGCAGTTCTTC. Filled out from reference TRBV5-1 and TRBJ2-1, the complete variable domain reads KAGVTQTPRYLIKTRGQQVTLSCSPISGHRSVSWYQQTPGQGLQFLFEYFSETQRNKGNFPGRFSGRQFSNSRSEMNVSTLELGDSALYLCASSMGRGGLMGNEQFFGPGTRLTVL.

This clonotype has only a few counts. The CDR3 bases are TGCGCCAGCAGCCAAGAATGGGTTAGCACAGATACGCAGTATTTT. Protein: CASSQEWVSTDTQYF. The V call is TRBV4-3, the J call TRBJ2-3, with unresolved D. The germline V and J ends were trimmed by 0 bases and 0 bases, with 7 bases remaining between them. Germline lookup yields CDR1 LGHNA and CDR2 YSLEER. The CDR3 spans 15 residues.

The chain carries TRBV6-1 and TRBJ2-1, with D perhaps matching TRBD1 (6 bases). V was cut by 2 bases and J by 3 bases, with 14 bases left in between. Germline CDR1 MNHNS, CDR2 SASEGT. The CDR3 contains 16 residues. The CDR3 protein is CASSESGQWIYNEQFF. The CDR3 DNA reads TGTGCCAGCAGTGAAAGTGGACAGTGGATCTACAATGAGCAGTTCTTC.

This CDR3 reads CASSFNRGLPSGANVLTF. In nucleotides, the CDR3 is TGTGCCAGCAGCTTCAACAGGGGTTTACCGTCTGGGGCCAACGTCCTGACTTTC. This rearrangement joins TRBV7-6 to TRBJ2-6; 7 bases fit TRBD1. V dropped 3 bases and J dropped 1; count of bases not matched to a gene: 9. This CDR3 comprises 18 residues. CDR1 SGHVS and CDR2 FNYEAQ come from the germline V gene.

In this sample, this clonotype turned up a few times. The gene calls are TRBV20-1 and TRBJ1-1, with 9 bases that match TRBD1. Germline values: CDR1 DFQATT, CDR2 SNEGSKA (reference sequence). J was trimmed by 4 bases and V by 4 bases; bases with no gene match: 4. The CDR3 runs 13 residues. DNA of the CDR3: TGCAGTGCTAATGGACAGGGGTCCACTGAAGCTTTCTTT. This codes for CSANGQGSTEAFF.

The chain recombines TRBV2 with TRBJ2-3, with D perhaps TRBD2 (6 bases). There are 14 residues in the CDR3. Trimming removed 2 bases at V and 4 bases at J, with 10 bases between. Germline-derived CDR1 and CDR2 are SNHLY and FYNNEI. The CDR3 loop is CASSESLASDTQYF. CDR3 DNA sequence: TGTGCCAGCAGTGAATCCCTAGCGTCAGATACGCAGTATTTT.

V usage is TRBV6-5 and J usage is TRBJ2-1; TRBD2 agrees at 7 bases. The DNA end favors TRBJ2-7, so the J call may be wrong. CDR3 size: 14 residues. Germline assignment: CDR1 MNHEY and CDR2 SVGAGI. CDR3 coding DNA: TGTGCCAGCAGTCCACCGGGGGACTACAATGAGCAGTACTTC. Amino acids: CASSPPGDYNEQYF.

This chain links TRBV15 with TRBJ2-5, with a possible D match to TRBD1 (5 bases). The V end lost 0 bases, the J end lost 11 bases, and 13 bases lay between the germline ends. The V gene's germline CDR1 is LNHNV and CDR2 YYDKDF (reference sequence). CDR3 length: 13 amino acids. The CDR3: CATSREGVNEQYF. Here the CDR3 DNA reads TGTGCCACCAGCAGAGAAGGGGTTAATGAGCAGTACTTC. Supplemented by reference TRBV15 and TRBJ2-5, the full variable domain reads DAMVIQNPRYQVTQFGKPVTLSCSQTLNHNVMYWYQQKSSQAPKLLFHYYDKDFNNEADTPDNFQSRRPNTSFCFLDIRSPGLGDTAMYLCATSREGVNEQYFGPGTRLLVL.

The chain carries TRBV20-1 and TRBJ2-5; the match to TRBD1 covers 8 bases. The CDR3 covers 11 residues. J lost 7 bases, V lost 5 bases, and 3 bases had no gene match. CDR1 is DFQATT and CDR2 is SNEGSKA in the germline V gene (reference sequence). The CDR3 DNA reads TGCAGTGCTGAACAGGGGGGGACCCAGTACTTC. Translation gives CSAEQGGTQYF.